These 27 T cell receptor beta chains originate from one sample sequenced in a study of blood T cell repertoires in COVID-19. Libraries were prepared by immunoSEQ multiplex PCR; TCRdb keeps only in-frame clonotypes and omits some of them. The sample lists about 230,000 clones; under 90% were seen once. Sequenced sample: peripheral blood. These receptor sequences come from a man aged 50 to 59 with COVID-19, enrolled during active disease.

The genes are TRBV9 and TRBJ2-3; tentatively, D is TRBD2 (5 bases). Germline CDR1 SGDLS, CDR2 YYNGEE. V shed 0 bases and J shed 2 bases, with 10 bases lying between them. The CDR3 sequence is 15 residues long. The CDR3 coding sequence is TGTGCCAGCAGCGTAGGGGAGCGGAACACAGATACGCAGTATTTT. Its translation: CASSVGERNTDTQYF.

This clone was seen only once. This chain connects TRBV5-1 to TRBJ2-2; 11 bases map to TRBD2. This CDR3 comprises 16 residues. The germline V gene has CDR1 SGHRS and CDR2 YFSETQ. V shed 2 bases, J shed 5 bases, and the junction held 5 bases outside the gene matches. The CDR3 loop is CASSFSPSGGTGELFF. Written as DNA, the CDR3 is TGCGCCAGCAGCTTTTCCCCTAGCGGGGGGACCGGGGAGCTGTTTTTT.

This chain uses TRBV2 with TRBJ2-1; D may be TRBD2 (6 bases). The CDR3 has 13 residues. Trimming removed 1 base at V and 16 bases at J, with 17 bases between. CDR1 and CDR2 (germline): SNHLY, FYNNEI. CDR3 DNA: TGTGCCAGCAGTGAAGTCCGGGACTCACAATCCTTCTTC. Translation gives CASSEVRDSQSFF.

The chain links TRBV5-1 to TRBJ1-2; TRBD1 is a possible D gene (6 bases). CDR3 length equals 13 residues. Germline V gene sequence: CDR1 SGHRS, CDR2 YFSETQ. The V and J ends lost 4 bases and 4 bases respectively, with 11 bases between them. CDR3 sequence (DNA): TGCGCCAGCAGCCCGGGGGGCGGCTATGGCTACACCTTC. This sequence encodes CASSPGGGYGYTF.

V gene TRBV2 combines with J gene TRBJ1-1, with D possibly matching TRBD1 (5 bases). This CDR3 has 14 amino acids. Germline V gene data show CDR1 as SNHLY and CDR2 as FYNNEI. Trimming removed 4 bases at V and 6 bases at J, with 15 bases between. The CDR3 reads CASSGRGGGAEAFF. DNA of the CDR3: TGTGCCAGCAGTGGCCGGGGTGGAGGGGCTGAAGCTTTCTTT.

The V gene is TRBV27, the J gene TRBJ2-1, with 13 bases matching TRBD2. The CDR3 has 18 residues. The trim removed 0 bases at V and 4 bases at J, leaving 6 bases unmatched. The germline gives CDR1 MNHEY, CDR2 SMNVEV (reference sequence). CDR3 DNA sequence: TGTGCCAGCAGTTTATCCCCTAGGACTAGCGGGAGTTACAATGAGCAGTTCTTC. Amino acids: CASSLSPRTSGSYNEQFF.

The chain employs TRBV10-3 and TRBJ2-3, with TRBD2 matching 7 bases. Germline CDR1 reads ENHRY; CDR2 reads SYGVKD. Unmatched junction bases numbered 7, after V lost 0 bases and J lost 4 bases. The CDR3 loop spans 16 amino acids. The CDR3 loop is CAISESGGLSADTQYF. The CDR3 coding sequence is TGTGCCATCAGTGAGTCGGGGGGGTTGAGTGCAGATACGCAGTATTTT.

The rearrangement joins TRBV29-1 to TRBJ2-1; D may be TRBD2 (6 bases). There are 12 residues in the CDR3. Germline V gene sequence: CDR1 SQVTM, CDR2 ANQGSEA. Deletions cut 4 bases from V and 6 bases from J, with 10 bases between. The CDR3 DNA reads TGCAGCGTTGGCGGGGCAGGCAATGAGCAGTTCTTC. Protein product: CSVGGAGNEQFF.

The rearrangement links TRBV6-5 to TRBJ1-5; TRBD1 matches 9 bases. V dropped 7 bases and J dropped 5; count of bases not matched to a gene: 6. Germline V gene sequence: CDR1 MNHEY, CDR2 SVGAGI. This CDR3 contains 14 residues. CDR3 sequence: CASTAGTGHQPQHF. CDR3 sequence (DNA): TGTGCCAGCACCGCAGGGACAGGGCATCAGCCCCAGCATTTT.

The chain combines TRBV18 with TRBJ2-7, with D possibly TRBD2 on 7 matching bases. Deletions cut 2 bases from V and 2 bases from J, with 10 bases between. This CDR3 has 14 amino acids. CDR1 and CDR2 from the germline V gene are KGHSH and LQKENI. CDR3 in amino acids: CASSPGGAAYEQYF. CDR3 in DNA: TGTGCCAGCTCACCAGGGGGGGCGGCCTACGAGCAGTACTTC. The full variable domain, completed using reference TRBV18 and TRBJ2-7, is NAGVMQNPRHLVRRRGQEARLRCSPMKGHSHVYWYRQLPEEGLKFMVYLQKENIIDESGMPKERFSAEFPKEGPSILRIQQVVRGDSAAYFCASSPGGAAYEQYFGPGTRLTVT.

CDR3 sequence: CASSLRRDTFTDTQYF. The CDR3 DNA is TGTGCCAGCAGCTTACGTCGGGACACCTTCACAGATACGCAGTATTTT. The chain couples TRBV13 to TRBJ2-3, with a possible D match to TRBD1 (6 bases). From germline, CDR1 is PRHDT and CDR2 FYEKMQ (reference sequence). The length of the CDR3 is 16 residues. Trimming took 2 bases from V and 2 from J, leaving 14 bases between them.

This clone showed up just once. The chain combines TRBV12-3 or TRBV12-4 with TRBJ2-7, with no clear D. V was shortened by 6 bases and J by 9 bases, with 12 bases between the two germline ends. The CDR3 contains 11 residues. The CDR3 loop is CASSQQSRQYF. The DNA for the CDR3 is TGTGCCAGCAGCCAACAGAGTCGGCAGTACTTC.

The J gene is TRBJ1-4, the V gene TRBV7-2; TRBD1 agrees at 7 bases. In germline, CDR1 is SGHTA, CDR2 FQGNSA. The CDR3 extends over 15 amino acids. V trimming: 5 bases; J trimming: 7 bases; junction bases outside the gene matches: 10. CDR3 coding DNA: TGTGCCAGCAGCCCTCAAGACAGGGCTGGTGAAAAACTGTTTTTT. This encodes CASSPQDRAGEKLFF.

The chain recombines TRBV2 with TRBJ1-5; tentative D call: TRBD1 (5 bases). CDR3 length: 13 residues. Germline V gene data show CDR1 as SNHLY and CDR2 as FYNNEI. The V end was cut by 6 bases, the J end by 6 bases, with 12 bases between. Here the CDR3 reads CASRRDLGQPQHF. Here the CDR3 DNA reads TGTGCCAGCAGGCGGGACTTGGGTCAGCCCCAGCATTTT.

V usage is TRBV21-1 and J usage is TRBJ2-3; TRBD2 is the table's D call and was not checked against the DNA. TRBV21-1 is classified as a pseudogene. CDR3 length equals 18 residues. The CDR3 sequence: CASSKTSGRALSTDTQYF. In DNA form, the CDR3 reads TGTGCCAGCAGCAAGACTAGCGGGAGGGCCTTGAGCACAGATACGCAGTATTTT.

The V call is TRBV5-1, the J call TRBJ2-7, with TRBD1 identical over 11 bases. After removal of 4 bases from V and 7 bases from J, the junction contained 7 bases not matched to a gene. There are 14 residues in the CDR3. The germline V gene has CDR1 SGHRS and CDR2 YFSETQ. CDR3 amino acids: CASSLGQGVGEQYF. DNA for the CDR3: TGCGCCAGCAGCCTGGGACAGGGGGTTGGGGAGCAGTACTTC.

The chain couples TRBV6-1 to TRBJ2-1, with D possibly matching TRBD2 (6 bases). CDR3 length equals 14 residues. V was pared by 1 base and J by 4 bases, with 8 bases between. CDR1 MNHNS and CDR2 SASEGT come from the germline V gene. This chain's CDR3 is CASSEGGTYNEQFF. The CDR3 coding sequence is TGTGCCAGCAGTGAAGGGGGGACTTACAATGAGCAGTTCTTC.

The rearrangement uses TRBV5-5 and TRBJ2-3, with TRBD2 matching 9 bases. The V gene end was trimmed by 5 bases and the J gene end by 1 base; junction bases not matched to a gene: 8. This CDR3 region has 16 residues. Per germline, CDR1 SGHKS and CDR2 YYEKEE (reference sequence). The CDR3 nucleotides read TGTGCCAGCAGTCCCGTGGTAGCGGGAGGCACAGATACGCAGTATTTT. Its protein product is CASSPVVAGGTDTQYF.

The chain combines TRBV13 with TRBJ2-1, with a weak D call TRBD2 (5 bases). Germline-derived CDR1 and CDR2 are PRHDT and FYEKMQ (reference sequence). The V and J ends lost 3 bases and 0 bases respectively, with 9 bases between them. This CDR3 contains 15 residues. CDR3 amino acids: CASSLRLASYNEQFF. In nucleotides, the CDR3 is TGTGCCAGCAGCTTGAGGCTAGCCTCCTACAATGAGCAGTTCTTC.

The V and J genes are TRBV28 and TRBJ1-6; possibly TRBD1 for D (5 bases). V lost 6 bases and J lost 2, with 11 bases in between. The CDR3 is made up of 15 amino acids. Germline values: CDR1 MDHEN, CDR2 SYDVKM. This CDR3 is CASRAQATYNSPLHF. The CDR3 DNA sequence: TGTGCCAGCAGAGCACAGGCCACCTATAATTCACCCCTCCACTTT.

The CDR3 loop reads CASSLYGPRDRGGKDYGYTF. DNA of the CDR3: TGTGCCAGCAGTTTATACGGCCCCCGGGACAGAGGAGGAAAGGACTATGGCTACACCTTC. This rearrangement joins TRBV27 to TRBJ1-2, with 7 bases identical to TRBD1. V dropped 1 base and J dropped 3; count of bases not matched to a gene: 20. From germline, CDR1 is MNHEY and CDR2 SMNVEV (reference sequence). CDR3 length: 20 residues.

DNA for the CDR3: TGTGCCAGCAGCGTAGGGGCTCTCCAAGAGACCCAGTACTTC. Translated: CASSVGALQETQYF. V and J are TRBV9 and TRBJ2-5; no clear D gene. The germline CDR1 and CDR2 sequences are SGDLS and YYNGEE. Trimming took 0 bases from V and 1 from J, leaving 7 bases between them. The CDR3 totals 14 residues.

V and J are TRBV19 and TRBJ1-5, with a weak D call TRBD1 (6 bases). The ends were cut back, 9 bases at V and 2 bases at J, with 14 bases in the middle. The CDR3 contains 14 residues. CDR1 and CDR2 (germline): LNHDA, SQIVND (reference sequence). CDR3 amino acids: CASELGAGNQPQHF. CDR3 nucleotide sequence: TGTGCCAGCGAACTGGGGGCGGGCAATCAGCCCCAGCATTTT.

The chain is built from TRBV7-9 and TRBJ1-2; D is unresolved. CDR1 is SEHNR, CDR2 FQNEAQ, per germline (reference sequence). The CDR3 covers 14 residues. With 2 bases removed from V and 4 bases from J, the gap between germline ends came to 11 bases. CDR3 region: CASSLNSIPYGYTF. As DNA, the CDR3 is TGTGCCAGCAGCTTAAACAGCATTCCCTATGGCTACACCTTC.

This chain links TRBV3-1 (or the pseudogene TRBV3-2) with TRBJ1-1, with 12 bases aligning to TRBD1. The CDR3 runs to 17 residues. The trim removed 1 base at V and 4 bases at J, leaving 7 bases unmatched. Looked up from germline, CDR1 is LGHDT and CDR2 is YNNKEL (reference sequence). The CDR3 region is CASSQAGQGASGTEAFF. CDR3 coding DNA: TGTGCCAGCAGCCAAGCGGGACAGGGGGCGTCAGGCACTGAAGCTTTCTTT.

Concerning this clone: The sample contains more than one DNA sequence encoding this CDR3. The chain carries TRBV27 and TRBJ2-7; possibly TRBD1 for D (5 bases). CDR1 and CDR2 from the germline V gene are MNHEY and SMNVEV (reference sequence). The CDR3 covers 13 residues. V was cut by 3 bases and J by 0 bases, with 6 bases left in between. CDR3: CASSFQGSYEQYF. DNA of the CDR3: TGTGCCAGCAGTTTTCAGGGCTCCTACGAGCAGTACTTC.

V gene TRBV4-3 combines with J gene TRBJ2-1; TRBD1 aligns across 9 bases. The CDR3 totals 15 residues. Germline V lookup: CDR1 LGHNA, CDR2 YSLEER. Germline trimming cut 4 bases from V and 2 bases from J; bases unmatched to any gene: 3. The CDR3 coding sequence is TGCGCCAGCAGCCTCGGGACAGGGACCTACAATGAGCAGTTCTTC. As protein: CASSLGTGTYNEQFF.